This TCR beta chain is from a study of blood T cell repertoires in COVID-19. Study-wide context: The United States, Italy and Spain were the sources of the acute and convalescent COVID-19 samples. In each case, the material was cDNA or gDNA derived from T cells, B-cell-depleted T cells, or PBMCs.

Per the authors' pipeline: Amplified reference gene primers provided the basis for estimating nucleated cell counts. Sequenced by immunoSEQ multiplex PCR; TCRdb stores in-frame clones only, minus some. V and J calls plus clone size are reproduced from that table; the DNA served to infer D and trimming. Counted here are around 250,000 clones, over 70% occurring once; the ten biggest clones make up approximately 6%. Germline CDR1 and CDR2: SNHLY and FYNNEI. The CDR3 sequence is 14 residues long. With V trimmed by 9 bases and J by 0 bases, 6 bases remained unmatched. The source of this sequence is a man older than 75 with acute or convalescent COVID-19. Sequencing was done on a sample of peripheral blood. The chain recombines TRBV2 with TRBJ1-1; TRBD1 matches 8 bases. The CDR3 region has the DNA TGTGCCAGATCAGGGGGCTTTATGAACACTGAAGCTTTCTTT. Its protein is CARSGGFMNTEAFF.